The rows below give T cell receptor beta chains drawn from one sample of a study of response to subunit inactivated influenza vaccine. TCRdb recomputed calls from the RT-PCR reads with MiXCR, one row per CDR3 protein. The repertoire holds hundreds of thousands of distinct CDR3 sequences, roughly 18% seen once, with approximately 10% in the top ten. Sequencing used PBMCs from blood, obtained roughly 5 days after vaccination. The source is a man aged 45 to 65 who received an inactivated influenza vaccine. The CDR3 runs from the conserved cysteine through the conserved F or W. D genes are given only for firm matches. Where a row states a size, it is once, few, many or the class of an expanded clone; other rows omit it.

clone_size: .; d_call: TRBD2; v_call: TRBV7-2; j_call: TRBJ2-5; cdr3_nt: TGTGCCAGCAGCTTAGCTGGCGGGAGTTGGGAGACCCAGTACTTC; cdr3_aa: CASSLAGGSWETQYF
clone_size: few; d_call: .; v_call: TRBV2; j_call: TRBJ2-1; cdr3_nt: TGTGCCAGCGAAACGCGTAATGAGCAGTTCTTC; cdr3_aa: CASETRNEQFF
clone_size: .; d_call: TRBD1; v_call: TRBV5-5; j_call: TRBJ2-7; cdr3_nt: TGTGCCAGCAGCATATCCGGGACAGCGGCCTACGAGCAGTACTTC; cdr3_aa: CASSISGTAAYEQYF
clone_size: many; d_call: TRBD2; v_call: TRBV29-1; j_call: TRBJ2-5; cdr3_nt: TGCAGCCACGGGGGGGGGGAGACCCAGTACTTC; cdr3_aa: CSHGGGETQYF
clone_size: few; d_call: .; v_call: TRBV5-5; j_call: TRBJ2-7; cdr3_nt: TGTGCCAGCAGCTCATCGGACAGCTCCTACGAGCAGTACTTC; cdr3_aa: CASSSSDSSYEQYF
clone_size: .; d_call: .; v_call: TRBV10-3; j_call: TRBJ2-1; cdr3_nt: TGTGCCATCAGCACGGAAGGCAGGGGAGGTGAGCAGTTCTTC; cdr3_aa: CAISTEGRGGEQFF
clone_size: few; d_call: TRBD1; v_call: TRBV5-1; j_call: TRBJ2-3; cdr3_nt: TGCGCCAGCAGCTCGGGACAGGGGACGGGAACAGATACGCAGTATTTT; cdr3_aa: CASSSGQGTGTDTQYF
clone_size: few; d_call: TRBD2; v_call: TRBV15; j_call: TRBJ2-1; cdr3_nt: TGTGCCACCAGCAGGACGACTAGCGGGGACTACAATGAGCAGTTCTTC; cdr3_aa: CATSRTTSGDYNEQFF
clone_size: once; d_call: TRBD2; v_call: TRBV25-1; j_call: TRBJ2-5; cdr3_nt: TGTGCCAGCAGTGAATTCGGACTAGCGGGGGGTCAAGAGACCCAGTACTTC; cdr3_aa: CASSEFGLAGGQETQYF
clone_size: .; d_call: .; v_call: TRBV20-1; j_call: TRBJ1-1; cdr3_nt: TGCAGTGGAAGAAACACTGAAGCTTTCTTT; cdr3_aa: CSGRNTEAFF
clone_size: many; d_call: .; v_call: TRBV7-2; j_call: TRBJ2-5; cdr3_nt: TGTGCCAGCAGCAAGTACCAAGAGACCCAGTACTTC; cdr3_aa: CASSKYQETQYF
clone_size: .; d_call: .; v_call: TRBV18; j_call: TRBJ2-3; cdr3_nt: TGTGCCAGCTCACCAATCGGGGGCTTAACAGATACGCAGTATTTT; cdr3_aa: CASSPIGGLTDTQYF
clone_size: many; d_call: TRBD1; v_call: TRBV12-3/TRBV12-4; j_call: TRBJ1-3; cdr3_nt: TGTGCCAGCAGGGCGACAGGGTCTGGAAACACCATATATTTT; cdr3_aa: CASRATGSGNTIYF
clone_size: .; d_call: .; v_call: TRBV7-2; j_call: TRBJ2-3; cdr3_nt: TGTGCCAGCAGCTTAACCTCTTACGCAGGCACAGATACGCAGTATTTT; cdr3_aa: CASSLTSYAGTDTQYF
clone_size: few; d_call: TRBD1; v_call: TRBV7-4; j_call: TRBJ2-7; cdr3_nt: TGTGCCAGCAGCTTGGGACAGGGATTTGATCCCTCCTACGAGCAGTACTTC; cdr3_aa: CASSLGQGFDPSYEQYF
clone_size: .; d_call: .; v_call: TRBV5-1; j_call: TRBJ2-7; cdr3_nt: TGCGCCAGCAGTCACGACGAGTCCGAGCAGTACTTC; cdr3_aa: CASSHDESEQYF
clone_size: .; d_call: .; v_call: TRBV7-3; j_call: TRBJ2-3; cdr3_nt: TGTGCCAGCAGCTTAACGTTTGCGGGAATAGATACGCAGTATTTT; cdr3_aa: CASSLTFAGIDTQYF
clone_size: few; d_call: TRBD1; v_call: TRBV9; j_call: TRBJ2-7; cdr3_nt: TGTGCCAGCAGCGTAGCCGGGACAGGGATGTACGAGCAGTACTTC; cdr3_aa: CASSVAGTGMYEQYF
clone_size: few; d_call: .; v_call: TRBV12-3/TRBV12-4; j_call: TRBJ1-4; cdr3_nt: TGTGCCAGCTCTTTTGGGGGCCACGAAAAACTGTTTTTT; cdr3_aa: CASSFGGHEKLFF
clone_size: .; d_call: TRBD1; v_call: TRBV5-1; j_call: TRBJ2-1; cdr3_nt: TGCGCCAGCAGCTTCCAGGGGGTGATCGAGCAGTTCTTC; cdr3_aa: CASSFQGVIEQFF
clone_size: many; d_call: .; v_call: TRBV7-6; j_call: TRBJ2-5; cdr3_nt: TGTGCCAGCAGCTTTTATGCCGACGGTGAAACCACCCAGTACTTC; cdr3_aa: CASSFYADGETTQYF
clone_size: few; d_call: .; v_call: TRBV7-2; j_call: TRBJ2-3; cdr3_nt: TGTGCCAGCAGCTTGGGGAGGCTAGCGAGAACAGATACGCAGTATTTT; cdr3_aa: CASSLGRLARTDTQYF
clone_size: .; d_call: .; v_call: TRBV4-3; j_call: TRBJ1-5; cdr3_nt: TGCGCCAGCAGCCAATCAGTTGTAGGGACTCAGCCCCAGCATTTT; cdr3_aa: CASSQSVVGTQPQHF
clone_size: few; d_call: .; v_call: TRBV12-5; j_call: TRBJ2-1; cdr3_nt: TGTGCTAGTGGTTCATCAGAGGTGAGGCGGCTATACAATGAGCAGTTCTTC; cdr3_aa: CASGSSEVRRLYNEQFF
clone_size: few; d_call: .; v_call: TRBV9; j_call: TRBJ2-3; cdr3_nt: TGTGCCAGCAGCGCCGGACGCCTACTGAGGACAGATACGCAGTATTTT; cdr3_aa: CASSAGRLLRTDTQYF
clone_size: many; d_call: TRBD1; v_call: TRBV6-2/TRBV6-3; j_call: TRBJ2-7; cdr3_nt: TGTGCCAGCACCGGGGACAGAGGGTACGAGCAGTACTTC; cdr3_aa: CASTGDRGYEQYF
clone_size: few; d_call: .; v_call: TRBV9; j_call: TRBJ1-6; cdr3_nt: TGTGCCAGCTCGTTGGATATGGCGAATTCACCCCTCCACTTT; cdr3_aa: CASSLDMANSPLHF
clone_size: .; d_call: .; v_call: TRBV5-5; j_call: TRBJ2-1; cdr3_nt: TGTGCCAGCAGCCCCCCTAGTGTGATTTATGAGCAGTTCTTC; cdr3_aa: CASSPPSVIYEQFF
clone_size: .; d_call: .; v_call: TRBV11-2; j_call: TRBJ2-2; cdr3_nt: TGTGCCAGCAGGGCGGGGGCGCGAGACGGGGAGCTGTTTTTT; cdr3_aa: CASRAGARDGELFF
clone_size: .; d_call: .; v_call: TRBV20-1; j_call: TRBJ2-2; cdr3_nt: TGCAGTGCTAAGAGGGGGTTAGGGAAAATCGGGGAGCTGTTTTTT; cdr3_aa: CSAKRGLGKIGELFF
clone_size: few; d_call: .; v_call: TRBV7-2; j_call: TRBJ2-7; cdr3_nt: TGTGCCAGCAGCTTAGATTGGACTGCAAGCTACGAGCAGTACTTC; cdr3_aa: CASSLDWTASYEQYF
clone_size: .; d_call: TRBD2; v_call: TRBV20-1; j_call: TRBJ2-1; cdr3_nt: TGCAGTGCTAGGGGCCGGGAGGGAGGGCCCTACAATGAGCAGTTCTTC; cdr3_aa: CSARGREGGPYNEQFF
clone_size: .; d_call: TRBD1; v_call: TRBV12-3/TRBV12-4; j_call: TRBJ1-1; cdr3_nt: TGTGCCAGCAGTTTGCAGGGGGCAAAAGCTTTCTTT; cdr3_aa: CASSLQGAKAFF
clone_size: .; d_call: TRBD2; v_call: TRBV12-3/TRBV12-4; j_call: TRBJ2-3; cdr3_nt: TGTGCCAGCAGTTTAGGACTAGCGACGACGCAGTATTTT; cdr3_aa: CASSLGLATTQYF
clone_size: .; d_call: TRBD2; v_call: TRBV7-8; j_call: TRBJ2-2; cdr3_nt: TGTGCCAGCAGCTTGGTCCTGACTAGCGGGGGTAGAACCGGGGAGCTGTTTTTT; cdr3_aa: CASSLVLTSGGRTGELFF
clone_size: few; d_call: TRBD1; v_call: TRBV20-1; j_call: TRBJ1-6; cdr3_nt: TGCAGTGCTAGCAGGGACAGGAGCTCACCCCTCCACTTT; cdr3_aa: CSASRDRSSPLHF
clone_size: .; d_call: TRBD1; v_call: TRBV20-1; j_call: TRBJ2-1; cdr3_nt: TGCAGTGGCCACGGGACAGAGACCCAGACGTCTCTAAATGAGCAGTTCTTC; cdr3_aa: CSGHGTETQTSLNEQFF
clone_size: .; d_call: .; v_call: TRBV29-1; j_call: TRBJ2-2; cdr3_nt: TGCAGCGTTGTCCGGGCCGACACCGGGGAGCTGTTTTTT; cdr3_aa: CSVVRADTGELFF
clone_size: .; d_call: .; v_call: TRBV7-2; j_call: TRBJ1-6; cdr3_nt: TGTGCCAGCAGCTTAGGTTCGTCAGCCAATTCACCCCTCCACTTT; cdr3_aa: CASSLGSSANSPLHF
clone_size: few; d_call: TRBD2; v_call: TRBV27; j_call: TRBJ2-3; cdr3_nt: TGTGCCAGCAGGAGCGGGAGGGCCCTTTCAGATACGCAGTATTTT; cdr3_aa: CASRSGRALSDTQYF
clone_size: few; d_call: .; v_call: TRBV12-3/TRBV12-4; j_call: TRBJ1-5; cdr3_nt: TGTGCCAGCATAAAGACAGGCCGCAATCAGCCCCAGCATTTT; cdr3_aa: CASIKTGRNQPQHF